This T cell receptor beta chain comes out of a study of identical twins. Study results and caveats: For monozygotic twins, models underestimated out-of-frame TCR alpha sharing. Surplus twin overlap in beta out-of-frame sequences was less pronounced. Cord blood beta clonotypes that were abundant carried fewer insertions, and memory repertoires showed no such trend.

This clonotype was seen a few times. Its antigen is not known. Template switching introduced a universal primer site, and the cDNA bore unique molecular identifiers. TCRdb used MiXCR to reprocess the 5' RACE reads, holding one entry per CDR3 protein. The table lists roughly 470,000 distinct CDR3 sequences, 14% of them singletons. CDR1 is SGDLS, CDR2 YYNGEE, per germline. This CDR3 has 14 amino acids. The V and J ends lost 2 bases and 5 bases, in that order; junction bases with no gene match: 3. These data are also associated with another study on yellow fever vaccine responses in identical twins.

The chain links TRBV9 to TRBJ2-5, with TRBD2 matching over 10 bases. Sequenced input: CD4+ T cells sorted from blood. This receptor was taken from a woman between 18 and 29 years old in good health. This chain's CDR3 is CASSVGTSAETQYF. DNA of the CDR3: TGTGCCAGCAGCGTGGGGACTAGCGCGGAGACCCAGTACTTC.